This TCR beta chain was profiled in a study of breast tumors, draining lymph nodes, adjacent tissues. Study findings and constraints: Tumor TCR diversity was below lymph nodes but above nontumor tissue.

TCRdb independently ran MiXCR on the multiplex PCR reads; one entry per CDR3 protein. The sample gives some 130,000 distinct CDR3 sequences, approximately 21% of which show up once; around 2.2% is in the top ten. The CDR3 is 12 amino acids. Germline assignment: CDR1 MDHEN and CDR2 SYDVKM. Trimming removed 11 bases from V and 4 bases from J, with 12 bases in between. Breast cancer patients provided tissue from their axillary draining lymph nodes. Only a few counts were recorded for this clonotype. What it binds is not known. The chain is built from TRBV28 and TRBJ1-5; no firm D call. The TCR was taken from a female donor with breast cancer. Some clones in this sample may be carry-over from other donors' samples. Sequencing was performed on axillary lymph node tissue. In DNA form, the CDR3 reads TGTGCCGTCCCCCGAGGTAATCAGCCCCAGCATTTT. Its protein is CAVPRGNQPQHF. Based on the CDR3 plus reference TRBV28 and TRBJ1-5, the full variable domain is DVKVTQSSRYLVKRTGEKVFLECVQDMDHENMFWYRQDPGLGLRLIYFSYDVKMKEKGDIPEGYSVSREKKERFSLILESASTNQTSMYLCAVPRGNQPQHFGDGTRLSIL.